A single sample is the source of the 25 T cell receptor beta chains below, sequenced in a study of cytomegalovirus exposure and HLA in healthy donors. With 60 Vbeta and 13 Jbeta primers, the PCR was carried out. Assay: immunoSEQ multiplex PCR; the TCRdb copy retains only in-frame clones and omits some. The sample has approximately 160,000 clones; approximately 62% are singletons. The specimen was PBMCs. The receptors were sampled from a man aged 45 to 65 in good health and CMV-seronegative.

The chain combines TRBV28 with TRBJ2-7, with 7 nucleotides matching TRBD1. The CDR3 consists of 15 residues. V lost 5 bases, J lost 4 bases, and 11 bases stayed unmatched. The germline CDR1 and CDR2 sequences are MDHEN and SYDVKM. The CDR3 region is CASSPKGAPSYEQYF. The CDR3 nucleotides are TGTGCCAGCAGTCCTAAGGGGGCGCCTAGTTACGAGCAGTACTTC.

Here the CDR3 DNA reads TGTGCCAGCAGCTGGGCAGGGGACTCCTACAATGAGCAGTTCTTC. Amino acid sequence: CASSWAGDSYNEQFF. This rearrangement joins TRBV5-5 to TRBJ2-1; weak D call: TRBD1 (6 bases). This CDR3 comprises 15 residues. Germline V CDR1 and CDR2: SGHKS, YYEKEE (reference sequence). V was cut by 3 bases and J by 0 bases, with 10 bases left in between.

CDR3 amino acids: CASSKSGDSYEQYF. The CDR3 region has the DNA TGTGCCAGCTCAAAATCAGGGGATTCCTACGAGCAGTACTTC. The gene calls are TRBV18 and TRBJ2-7, with D possibly TRBD1 on 6 matching bases. This CDR3 is built from 14 residues. The V end was cut by 5 bases, the J end by 1 base, with 12 bases between. Germline-derived CDR1 and CDR2 are KGHSH and LQKENI.

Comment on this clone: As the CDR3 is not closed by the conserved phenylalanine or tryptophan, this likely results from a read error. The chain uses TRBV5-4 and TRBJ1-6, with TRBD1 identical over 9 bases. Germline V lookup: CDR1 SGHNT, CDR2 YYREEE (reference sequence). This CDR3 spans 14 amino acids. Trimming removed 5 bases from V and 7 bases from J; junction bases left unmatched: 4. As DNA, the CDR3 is TGTGCCAGCAGTGGGGACAGGGCCAATTCACCCCTCCACCTT. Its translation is CASSGDRANSPLHL.

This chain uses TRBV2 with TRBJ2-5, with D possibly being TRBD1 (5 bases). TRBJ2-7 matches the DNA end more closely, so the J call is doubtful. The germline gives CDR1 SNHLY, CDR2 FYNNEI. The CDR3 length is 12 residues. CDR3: CARGANPYEQYF. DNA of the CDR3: TGTGCCAGAGGGGCCAACCCCTACGAGCAGTACTTC.

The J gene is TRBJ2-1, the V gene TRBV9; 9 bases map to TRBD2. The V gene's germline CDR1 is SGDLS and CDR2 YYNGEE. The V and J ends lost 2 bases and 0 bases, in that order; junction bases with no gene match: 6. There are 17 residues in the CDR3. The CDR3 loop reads CASSVTSGRSSYNEQFF. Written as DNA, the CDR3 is TGTGCCAGCAGCGTTACTAGCGGGCGAAGCTCCTACAATGAGCAGTTCTTC.

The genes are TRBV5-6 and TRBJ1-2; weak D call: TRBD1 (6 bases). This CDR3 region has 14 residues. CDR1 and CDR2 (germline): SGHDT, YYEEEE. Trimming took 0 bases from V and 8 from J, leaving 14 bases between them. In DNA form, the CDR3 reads TGTGCCAGCAGCTTGGTGGCAGGGGCTAAGGGCTACACCTTC. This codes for CASSLVAGAKGYTF.

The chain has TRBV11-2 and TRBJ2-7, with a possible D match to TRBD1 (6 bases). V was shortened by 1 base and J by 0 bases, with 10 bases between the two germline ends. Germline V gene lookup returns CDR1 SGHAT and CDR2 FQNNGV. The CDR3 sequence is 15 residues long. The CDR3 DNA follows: TGTGCCAGCAGCTTAGCCCCACAGGGCTCCTACGAGCAGTACTTC. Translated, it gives CASSLAPQGSYEQYF.

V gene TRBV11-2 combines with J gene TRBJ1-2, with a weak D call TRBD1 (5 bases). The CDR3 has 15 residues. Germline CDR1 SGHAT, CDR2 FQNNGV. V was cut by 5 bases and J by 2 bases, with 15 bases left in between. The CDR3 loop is CASSRQRTINYGYTF. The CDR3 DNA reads TGTGCCAGCAGCCGACAGCGAACAATAAACTATGGCTACACCTTC.

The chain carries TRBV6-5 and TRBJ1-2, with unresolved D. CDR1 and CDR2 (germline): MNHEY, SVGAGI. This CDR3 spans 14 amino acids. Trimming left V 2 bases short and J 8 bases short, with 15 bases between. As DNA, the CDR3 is TGTGCCAGCAGTTACGATCGGAGAAACGGCGGCTACACCTTC. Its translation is CASSYDRRNGGYTF.

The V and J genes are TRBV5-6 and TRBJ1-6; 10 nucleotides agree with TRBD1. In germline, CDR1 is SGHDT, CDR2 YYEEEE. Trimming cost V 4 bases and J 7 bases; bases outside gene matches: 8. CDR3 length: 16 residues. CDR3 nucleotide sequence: TGTGCCAGCAGCACCGGGACAGGGGTTGACAATTCACCCCTCCACTTT. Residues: CASSTGTGVDNSPLHF.

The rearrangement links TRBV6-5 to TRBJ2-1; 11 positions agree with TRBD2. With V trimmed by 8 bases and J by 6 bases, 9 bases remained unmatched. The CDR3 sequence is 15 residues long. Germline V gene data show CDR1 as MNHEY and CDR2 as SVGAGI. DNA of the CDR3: TGTGCCAGCGGAGATAGCGGGGGGGCCATCAATGAGCAGTTCTTC. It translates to CASGDSGGAINEQFF.

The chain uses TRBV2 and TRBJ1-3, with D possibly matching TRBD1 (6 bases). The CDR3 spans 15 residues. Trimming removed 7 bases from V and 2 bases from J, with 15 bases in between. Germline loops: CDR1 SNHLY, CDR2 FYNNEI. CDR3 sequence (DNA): TGTGCCAGCAATTTACAGGGACGTGCTGGAAACACCATATATTTT. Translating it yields CASNLQGRAGNTIYF.

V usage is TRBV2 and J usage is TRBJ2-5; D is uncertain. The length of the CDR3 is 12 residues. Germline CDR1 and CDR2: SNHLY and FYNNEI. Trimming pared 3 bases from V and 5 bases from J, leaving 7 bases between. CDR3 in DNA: TGTGCCAGCAGTGAGGTAGAGGAGACCCAGTACTTC. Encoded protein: CASSEVEETQYF. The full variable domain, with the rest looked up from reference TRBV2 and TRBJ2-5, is EPEVTQTPSHQVTQMGQEVILRCVPISNHLYFYWYRQILGQKVEFLVSFYNNEISEKSEIFDDQFSVERPDGSNFTLKIRSTKLEDSAMYFCASSEVEETQYFGPGTRLLVL.

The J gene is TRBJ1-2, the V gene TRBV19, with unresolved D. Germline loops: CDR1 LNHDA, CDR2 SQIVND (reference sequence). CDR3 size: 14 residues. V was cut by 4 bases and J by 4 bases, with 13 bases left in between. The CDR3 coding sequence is TGTGCCAGTAGTACGACAAGCAACGGCTATGGCTACACCTTC. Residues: CASSTTSNGYGYTF.

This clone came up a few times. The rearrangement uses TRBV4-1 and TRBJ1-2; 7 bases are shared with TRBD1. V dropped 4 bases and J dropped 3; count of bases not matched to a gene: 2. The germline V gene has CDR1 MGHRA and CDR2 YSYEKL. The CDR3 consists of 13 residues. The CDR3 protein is CASSPDRDYGYTF. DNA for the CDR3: TGCGCCAGCAGCCCCGACAGGGACTATGGCTACACCTTC.

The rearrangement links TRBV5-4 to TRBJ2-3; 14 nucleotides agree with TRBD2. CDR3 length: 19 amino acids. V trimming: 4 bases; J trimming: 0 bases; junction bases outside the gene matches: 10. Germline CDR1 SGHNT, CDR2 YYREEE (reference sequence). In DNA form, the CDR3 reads TGTGCCAGCAGCCTGGAGGGACTAGCGGGGGCCTTTAGCACAGATACGCAGTATTTT. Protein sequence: CASSLEGLAGAFSTDTQYF.

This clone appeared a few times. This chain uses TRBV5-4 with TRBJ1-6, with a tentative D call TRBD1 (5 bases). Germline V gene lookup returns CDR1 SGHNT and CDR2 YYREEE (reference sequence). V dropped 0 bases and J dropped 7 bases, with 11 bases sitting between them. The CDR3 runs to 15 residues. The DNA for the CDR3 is TGTGCCAGCAGCTTGGCAGGGACTTGGAATTCACCCCTCCACTTT. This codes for CASSLAGTWNSPLHF.

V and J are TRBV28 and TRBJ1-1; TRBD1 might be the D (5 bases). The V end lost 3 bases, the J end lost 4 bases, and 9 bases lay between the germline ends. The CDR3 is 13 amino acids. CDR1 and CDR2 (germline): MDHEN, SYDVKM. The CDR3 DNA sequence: TGTGCCAGCAGTTTCGGGGGGGGCACTGAAGCTTTCTTT. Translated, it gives CASSFGGGTEAFF. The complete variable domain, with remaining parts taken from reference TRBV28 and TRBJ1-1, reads DVKVTQSSRYLVKRTGEKVFLECVQDMDHENMFWYRQDPGLGLRLIYFSYDVKMKEKGDIPEGYSVSREKKERFSLILESASTNQTSMYLCASSFGGGTEAFFGQGTRLTVV.

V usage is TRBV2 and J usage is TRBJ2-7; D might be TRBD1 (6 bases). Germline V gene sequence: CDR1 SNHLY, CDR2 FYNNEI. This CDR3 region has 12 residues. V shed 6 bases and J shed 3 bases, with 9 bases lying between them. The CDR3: CASRGGNYEQYF. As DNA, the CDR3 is TGTGCCAGCAGAGGGGGTAACTACGAGCAGTACTTC.

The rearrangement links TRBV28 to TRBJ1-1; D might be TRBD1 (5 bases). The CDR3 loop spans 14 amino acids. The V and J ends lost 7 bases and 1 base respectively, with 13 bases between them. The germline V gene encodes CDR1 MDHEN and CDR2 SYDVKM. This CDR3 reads CASTLVGGNTEAFF. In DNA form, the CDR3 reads TGTGCCAGCACCCTAGTGGGGGGGAACACTGAAGCTTTCTTT.

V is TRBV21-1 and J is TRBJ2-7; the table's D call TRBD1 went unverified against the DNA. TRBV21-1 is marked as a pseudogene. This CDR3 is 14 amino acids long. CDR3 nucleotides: TGTGCCAGCAGCAAAGTCGAGGGGGTCTACGAGCAGTACTTC. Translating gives CASSKVEGVYEQYF.

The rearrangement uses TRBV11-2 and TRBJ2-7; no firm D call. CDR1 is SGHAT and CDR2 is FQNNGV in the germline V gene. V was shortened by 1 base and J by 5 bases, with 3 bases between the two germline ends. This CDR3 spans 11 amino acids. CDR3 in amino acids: CASSLADEQYF. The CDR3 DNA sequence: TGTGCCAGCAGCTTAGCGGACGAGCAGTACTTC. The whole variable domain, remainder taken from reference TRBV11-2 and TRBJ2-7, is EAGVAQSPRYKIIEKRQSVAFWCNPISGHATLYWYQQILGQGPKLLIQFQNNGVVDDSQLPKDRFSAERLKGVDSTLKIQPAKLEDSAVYLCASSLADEQYFGPGTRLTVT.

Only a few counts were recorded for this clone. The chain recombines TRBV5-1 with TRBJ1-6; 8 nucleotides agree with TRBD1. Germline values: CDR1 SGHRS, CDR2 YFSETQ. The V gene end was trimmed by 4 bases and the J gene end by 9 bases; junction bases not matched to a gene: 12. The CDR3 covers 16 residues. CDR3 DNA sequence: TGCGCCAGCAGCCCCTACACCGACAGGGGTAGTTCACCCCTCCACTTT. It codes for CASSPYTDRGSSPLHF.

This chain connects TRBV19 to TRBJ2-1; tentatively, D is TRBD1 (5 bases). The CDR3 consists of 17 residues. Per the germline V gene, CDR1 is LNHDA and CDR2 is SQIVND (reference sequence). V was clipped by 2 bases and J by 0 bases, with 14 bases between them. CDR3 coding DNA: TGTGCCAGTAGTATATATTGGGGCCGGAGCTCCTACAATGAGCAGTTCTTC. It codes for CASSIYWGRSSYNEQFF.